The clone carrying this T cell receptor beta chain was observed a handful of times. The data belong to a study of identifying expanded T cells in peripheral blood. There are 12 residues in the CDR3. Deletions cut 4 bases from V and 4 bases from J, with 10 bases between. The V gene's germline CDR1 is GTSNPN and CDR2 SVGIG (reference sequence). Generated by immunoSEQ multiplex PCR, the TCRdb table keeps only in-frame clones and is missing some. The sample shows about 91,000 clones, roughly 86% of them seen only once. The chain couples TRBV30 to TRBJ1-2; no clear D gene. This TCR derives from a person aged 18 to 75 in good health. Sequenced input: blood. Here the CDR3 DNA reads TGTGCCTGGACCCGCGGTGGCTATGGCTACACCTTC. This sequence encodes CAWTRGGYGYTF.